A selection of T cell receptor beta chains follows, all from one sample in a study of T cell repertoires in cytomegalovirus infection. TCRdb re-called the reads with MiXCR, one entry per CDR3 protein. The sample has about a million distinct CDR3 sequences, approximately 31% seen once; the top ten hold around an eighth. No antigen has been assigned to these receptors. The sample consisted of cultured CD8+ T cells from PBMCs, taken from culture after CMV antigen stimulation. The receptor source for this set is a human donor in good health (CMV status not recorded). Some clones in this sample may be carry-over from other donors' samples. CDR3s include the opening cysteine and the closing phenylalanine or tryptophan. A D gene is named only where the DNA matches it firmly. Clone size is given for some rows only: seen once, a few or many times, or a class if the clone is expanded.

DNA: TGTGCCAGCAACTATTGGACAGGACCCTCTAAGAACACCGGGGAGCTGTTTTTT; CDR3: CASNYWTGPSKNTGELFF; size: .; D: TRBD1; J: TRBJ2-2; V: TRBV2
DNA: TGTGCCAGCAGACGACAGATTTTGAACACTGAAGCTTTCTTT; CDR3: CASRRQILNTEAFF; size: few; D: .; J: TRBJ1-1; V: TRBV6-2/TRBV6-3
DNA: TGTGCCAGCAGTTTATTATTCACAGGGGTGGGACAAGAGACCCAGTACTTC; CDR3: CASSLLFTGVGQETQYF; size: few; D: TRBD1; J: TRBJ2-5; V: TRBV27
DNA: TGTGCCAGCAGCCCTCAGAAGGGCCCTAGCACAGATACGCAGTATTTT; CDR3: CASSPQKGPSTDTQYF; size: few; D: .; J: TRBJ2-3; V: TRBV11-2
DNA: TGCGCCAGCAGCCAAGGGGACAGGGTGGAGGTGAGGAATGAGCAGTTCTTC; CDR3: CASSQGDRVEVRNEQFF; size: many; D: TRBD1; J: TRBJ2-1; V: TRBV4-1
DNA: TGTGCCAGCAGCTCCCGGACAGGGCGACCCAACTCTGGGGCCAACGTCCTGACTTTC; CDR3: CASSSRTGRPNSGANVLTF; size: few; D: TRBD1; J: TRBJ2-6; V: TRBV7-6
DNA: TGCGCCAGCAGCCCGGGACTAGGGAGCACAGATACGCAGTATTTT; CDR3: CASSPGLGSTDTQYF; size: .; D: TRBD2; J: TRBJ2-3; V: TRBV5-1
DNA: TGCGCCAGCAGCACAGGGGGCTTATCTCACGACGAGCAGTACTTC; CDR3: CASSTGGLSHDEQYF; size: .; D: TRBD1; J: TRBJ2-7; V: TRBV5-1
DNA: TGTGCCAGCAGTTTAGTGGCCGATCAGCCCCAGCATTTT; CDR3: CASSLVADQPQHF; size: .; D: .; J: TRBJ1-5; V: TRBV12-3/TRBV12-4
DNA: TGCAGCGCCGTGGGGCAGCTCTCCCCGGGTGGCTACACCTTC; CDR3: CSAVGQLSPGGYTF; size: .; D: .; J: TRBJ1-2; V: TRBV29-1
DNA: TGTGCCACCAGTGACCAAGACAGGGATGGTCAAGAGACCCAGTACTTC; CDR3: CATSDQDRDGQETQYF; size: .; D: TRBD1; J: TRBJ2-5; V: TRBV24-1
DNA: TGTGCCAGCAGCCAAGATTGGAGCGGGGGGGTTACCGGGGAGCTGTTTTTT; CDR3: CASSQDWSGGVTGELFF; size: few; D: TRBD2; J: TRBJ2-2; V: TRBV4-2
DNA: TGTGCCAGCAGCTCCGAGAGTAGCTCCTACAATGAGCAGTTCTTC; CDR3: CASSSESSSYNEQFF; size: many; D: .; J: TRBJ2-1; V: TRBV7-2
DNA: TGTGCCAGCAGTGAAGGTCTGGCAGGGGCAGACGGGGAGCTGTTTTTT; CDR3: CASSEGLAGADGELFF; size: few; D: .; J: TRBJ2-2; V: TRBV6-1
DNA: TGTGCCAGCAGCCAAGATGTGTTGATGAACACTGAAGCTTTCTTT; CDR3: CASSQDVLMNTEAFF; size: .; D: .; J: TRBJ1-1; V: TRBV4-2
DNA: TGTGCCAGCAGCGTGTTCATCTCCCAGGATGGGCAGGGAGGGGACTATGGCTACACCTTC; CDR3: CASSVFISQDGQGGDYGYTF; size: .; D: .; J: TRBJ1-2; V: TRBV9
DNA: TGTGCCATCAGTGGGACCCCAGGGTCGGCTAATGAAAAACTGTTTTTT; CDR3: CAISGTPGSANEKLFF; size: .; D: .; J: TRBJ1-4; V: TRBV10-3
DNA: TGTGCCAGCAGCTACGCCGGGGGGCTAAACACCGGGGAGCTGTTTTTT; CDR3: CASSYAGGLNTGELFF; size: .; D: .; J: TRBJ2-2; V: TRBV6-6
DNA: TGTGCCAGCAGCTCTCTCCAGCGGGGGGGCTACAATGAGCAGTTCTTC; CDR3: CASSSLQRGGYNEQFF; size: .; D: TRBD2; J: TRBJ2-1; V: TRBV7-9
DNA: TGTGCCAGCGCGACAAAGGGGGATGAGCAGTTCTTC; CDR3: CASATKGDEQFF; size: .; D: .; J: TRBJ2-1; V: TRBV7-9
DNA: TGTGCCAGCAGCCAAGTTCTCGGAGACAGGCTTCCCTACAATGAGCAGTTCTTC; CDR3: CASSQVLGDRLPYNEQFF; size: .; D: .; J: TRBJ2-1; V: TRBV4-2
DNA: TGTGCCCCAAGGACAGGCGACGGCTACACCTTC; CDR3: CAPRTGDGYTF; size: .; D: TRBD1; J: TRBJ1-2; V: TRBV2
DNA: TGTGCCACCAACCGGTGGGGACAGTATGACACTGAAGCTTTCTTT; CDR3: CATNRWGQYDTEAFF; size: few; D: TRBD1; J: TRBJ1-1; V: TRBV19
DNA: TGCGCCAGCAGCCAAGATCCCGGGAACAATGAGCAGTTCTTC; CDR3: CASSQDPGNNEQFF; size: .; D: .; J: TRBJ2-1; V: TRBV4-3
DNA: TGTGCCAGCCCGACTAGATCACAAGAGACCCAGTACTTC; CDR3: CASPTRSQETQYF; size: few; D: .; J: TRBJ2-5; V: TRBV2
DNA: TGTGCCAGCAGTTGGGCCAGCCCAGATACGCAGTATTTT; CDR3: CASSWASPDTQYF; size: .; D: .; J: TRBJ2-3; V: TRBV6-2/TRBV6-3
DNA: TGTGCCAGCAGCCAAGATTCGCTAGCGGGGGGGCACCAAGAGACCCAGTACTTC; CDR3: CASSQDSLAGGHQETQYF; size: few; D: TRBD2; J: TRBJ2-5; V: TRBV4-2
DNA: TGTGCCAGTATGTATGGGAACACTGAAGCTTTCTTT; CDR3: CASMYGNTEAFF; size: few; D: .; J: TRBJ1-1; V: TRBV19
DNA: TGTGCCAGCAGCTTAGAGACAGGTTTCACCTACGAGCAGTACTTC; CDR3: CASSLETGFTYEQYF; size: few; D: .; J: TRBJ2-7; V: TRBV7-6